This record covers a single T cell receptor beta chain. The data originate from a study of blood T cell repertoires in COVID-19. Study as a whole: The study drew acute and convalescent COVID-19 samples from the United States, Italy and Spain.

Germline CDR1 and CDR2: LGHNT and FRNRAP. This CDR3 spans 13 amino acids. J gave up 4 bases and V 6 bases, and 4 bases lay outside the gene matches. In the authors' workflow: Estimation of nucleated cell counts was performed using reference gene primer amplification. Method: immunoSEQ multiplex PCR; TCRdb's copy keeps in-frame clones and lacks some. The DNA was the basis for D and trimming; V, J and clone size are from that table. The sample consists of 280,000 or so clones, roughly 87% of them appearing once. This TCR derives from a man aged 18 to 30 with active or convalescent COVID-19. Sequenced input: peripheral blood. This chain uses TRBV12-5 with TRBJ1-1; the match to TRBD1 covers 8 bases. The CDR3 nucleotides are TGTGCTAGTGGACAAACAGGGGGCACTGAAGCTTTCTTT. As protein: CASGQTGGTEAFF.